This entry features one T cell receptor beta chain sequence. In the original processing: For nucleated cells, counts were estimated from reference gene primer amplification. The assay was immunoSEQ multiplex PCR, and TCRdb's table has in-frame clones only and misses some. V, J and clone size are those of that table, while D and trimming were read from the DNA. The sample consists of around 64,000 clones, roughly two thirds of them appearing once. This sample is drawn from a study of blood T cell repertoires in COVID-19. With 4 bases removed from V and 0 bases from J, the gap between germline ends came to 18 bases. Per germline, CDR1 MNHNS and CDR2 SASEGT. The CDR3 spans 18 residues.

The chain uses TRBV6-1 and TRBJ2-2; weak D call: TRBD2 (6 bases). This clonotype originated in a woman aged 55-75 years who had been exposed to COVID-19. The sequenced material came from PBMCs or T cells enriched from blood (not recorded which). The CDR3 DNA is TGTGCCAGCAGTGCTAGGTGGGGGGTGAACACGAACACCGGGGAGCTGTTTTTT. Protein: CASSARWGVNTNTGELFF.